The 19 T cell receptor beta chains given below trace back to one sample, sequenced in a study of spatial heterogeneity in lung cancer. Time point noted: sample taken at primary tumor resection. Sequencing covered unsorted whole RNA taken from tumor, nontumor lung or frozen PBMC. One entry per CDR3 protein results from TCRdb running MiXCR on the 5' RACE reads. In the table there are about 6,900 distinct CDR3 sequences, around 3.8% of which are singletons. This specimen consisted of normal lung tissue next to the tumor, obtained at surgery. These receptors were taken from a female donor with early-stage non-small cell lung cancer.

This clonotype appeared many times. The chain employs TRBV20-1 and TRBJ1-3; D gene unclear. Germline V gene sequence: CDR1 DFQATT, CDR2 SNEGSKA (reference sequence). Trimming shortened V by 6 bases and J by 4 bases, and 13 bases separated the two germline ends. This CDR3 is built from 13 residues. This CDR3 reads CSALRDGGNTIYF. In DNA, the CDR3 is TGCAGTGCCCTACGAGATGGGGGAAACACCATATATTTT.

This clonotype is medium-sized within its sample. The chain couples TRBV20-1 to TRBJ1-2, with D hard to call. The V and J ends lost 5 bases and 9 bases respectively, with 10 bases between them. The germline CDR1 and CDR2 sequences are DFQATT and SNEGSKA (reference sequence). The CDR3 totals 10 residues. CDR3 region: CSAPWKSYTF. The CDR3 nucleotides read TGCAGTGCTCCATGGAAGAGCTACACCTTC.

Judged by abundance, this clonotype is large. The rearrangement joins TRBV19 to TRBJ2-2; D is unresolved. Germline CDR1 is LNHDA and CDR2 is SQIVND (reference sequence). V was clipped by 5 bases and J by 6 bases, with 10 bases between them. There are 13 residues in the CDR3. This CDR3 reads CASSYGSAGELFF. The CDR3 nucleotides read TGTGCCAGTAGTTACGGAAGCGCCGGGGAGCTGTTTTTT.

This clonotype was seen ten or more times. This chain links TRBV27 with TRBJ2-3; possibly TRBD2 for D (5 bases). V lost 7 bases, J lost 4 bases, and 15 bases lay in between. The CDR3 has 14 amino acids. CDR1 and CDR2 (germline): MNHEY, SMNVEV (reference sequence). The CDR3 DNA reads TGTGCCAGCAATGAGGGCTTTAGGGCAGATACGCAGTATTTT. Protein sequence: CASNEGFRADTQYF.

This clonotype was counted at least ten times. The chain carries TRBV5-4 and TRBJ2-2; D unclear. The germline V gene has CDR1 SGHNT and CDR2 YYREEE (reference sequence). This CDR3 contains 12 residues. The ends were cut back, 5 bases at V and 7 bases at J, with 9 bases in the middle. The chain's CDR3 is CASRPESGELFF. The CDR3, as DNA: TGTGCCAGCAGGCCGGAAAGCGGGGAGCTGTTTTTT.

This chain connects TRBV7-2 to TRBJ1-1; 7 nucleotides match TRBD1. V was clipped by 5 bases and J by 5 bases; unmatched bases: 8. This CDR3 contains 14 residues. CDR1 is SGHTA, CDR2 FQGNSA, per germline. The CDR3 is CASSTRQGETEAFF. CDR3 nucleotide sequence: TGTGCCAGCAGCACCCGACAGGGAGAGACTGAAGCTTTCTTT.

This chain links TRBV29-1 with TRBJ1-2; tentatively, D is TRBD1 (5 bases). V dropped 5 bases and J dropped 2 bases, with 12 bases sitting between them. Germline CDR1 reads SQVTM; CDR2 reads ANQGSEA. The CDR3 totals 13 residues. The CDR3 DNA follows: TGCAGCGTTCCCTTAGGGGACAACTATGGCTACACCTTC. It is translated as CSVPLGDNYGYTF. Full variable domain (remainder filled in from reference TRBV29-1 and TRBJ1-2): SAVISQKPSRDICQRGTSLTIQCQVDSQVTMMFWYRQQPGQSLTLIATANQGSEATYESGFVIDKFPISRPNLTFSTLTVSNMSPEDSSIYLCSVPLGDNYGYTFGSGTRLTVV.

V is TRBV5-1 and J is TRBJ2-2, with D possibly being TRBD1 (6 bases). Germline V gene sequence: CDR1 SGHRS, CDR2 YFSETQ. CDR3 size: 15 residues. V was shortened by 5 bases and J by 0 bases, with 11 bases between the two germline ends. CDR3 region: CASSPGHTNTGELFF. In DNA form, the CDR3 reads TGCGCCAGCAGTCCGGGACACACGAACACCGGGGAGCTGTTTTTT. The complete variable domain, with remaining parts taken from reference TRBV5-1 and TRBJ2-2, reads KAGVTQTPRYLIKTRGQQVTLSCSPISGHRSVSWYQQTPGQGLQFLFEYFSETQRNKGNFPGRFSGRQFSNSRSEMNVSTLELGDSALYLCASSPGHTNTGELFFGEGSRLTVL.

This clonotype counts as medium-sized. The chain employs TRBV7-2 and TRBJ1-5; the D is unclear. Germline V CDR1 and CDR2: SGHTA, FQGNSA. The length of the CDR3 is 14 residues. V lost 5 bases and J 5 bases, leaving 13 bases between the germline ends. CDR3 coding DNA: TGTGCCAGCAGCATCCAGGTCGGGGATCAGCCCCAGCATTTT. It specifies CASSIQVGDQPQHF. Using reference TRBV7-2 and TRBJ1-5 for the parts outside the CDR3, the full variable domain is GAGVSQSPSNKVTEKGKDVELRCDPISGHTALYWYRQSLGQGLEFLIYFQGNSAPDKSGLPSDRFSAERTGGSVSTLTIQRTQQEDSAVYLCASSIQVGDQPQHFGDGTRLSIL.

This clonotype has at least ten counts. The chain links TRBV19 to TRBJ1-5, with D possibly TRBD1 on 6 matching bases. V lost 9 bases, J lost 0 bases, and 9 bases lay in between. Germline V gene lookup returns CDR1 LNHDA and CDR2 SQIVND (reference sequence). This CDR3 contains 13 residues. This CDR3 is CASGRGSNQPQHF. CDR3 bases: TGTGCCAGCGGCAGGGGTAGCAATCAGCCCCAGCATTTT.

This clonotype is labeled as medium-sized. This chain connects TRBV29-1 to TRBJ2-1, with D possibly TRBD2 on 5 matching bases. With 7 bases removed from V and 0 bases from J, the gap between germline ends came to 13 bases. CDR3 length: 14 residues. The germline gives CDR1 SQVTM, CDR2 ANQGSEA. CDR3 in amino acids: CSAGGGGSYNEQFF. In DNA form, the CDR3 reads TGCAGCGCTGGTGGCGGAGGCTCCTACAATGAGCAGTTCTTC.

This clonotype was counted at least ten times. The chain recombines TRBV9 with TRBJ2-3; no clear D. Per the germline V gene, CDR1 is SGDLS and CDR2 is YYNGEE. Trimming removed 4 bases from V and 3 bases from J, with 12 bases in between. CDR3 length equals 14 residues. The CDR3 DNA follows: TGTGCCAGCAGCCCCACAGCTCGGACAGATACGCAGTATTTT. Amino acid sequence: CASSPTARTDTQYF.

This clonotype was detected a few times. The chain joins TRBV7-9 to TRBJ2-3, with 8 nucleotides matching TRBD2. The germline V gene has CDR1 SEHNR and CDR2 FQNEAQ (reference sequence). J lost 2 bases, V lost 4 bases, and 8 bases had no gene match. The CDR3 covers 16 residues. CDR3 amino acids: CASSSFPGLDTDTQYF. Here the CDR3 DNA reads TGTGCCAGCAGCTCCTTTCCGGGACTAGACACAGATACGCAGTATTTT.

This clonotype was picked up many times. The chain combines TRBV7-6 with TRBJ2-3; 8 bases match TRBD1. Germline trimming cut 1 base from V and 2 bases from J; bases unmatched to any gene: 8. CDR3 length equals 17 residues. The germline gives CDR1 SGHVS, CDR2 FNYEAQ. CDR3: CASSLVEGQAFTDTQYF. Written as DNA, the CDR3 is TGTGCCAGCAGCTTAGTAGAGGGACAGGCCTTCACAGATACGCAGTATTTT.

In this sample, this clonotype turned up many times. The chain employs TRBV20-1 and TRBJ2-5; D is unresolved. The CDR3 has 15 amino acids. From germline, CDR1 is DFQATT and CDR2 SNEGSKA (reference sequence). With 3 bases removed from V and 2 bases from J, the gap between germline ends came to 16 bases. CDR3 in amino acids: CSARDGDGSQETQYF. CDR3 DNA: TGCAGTGCTAGGGATGGAGACGGATCGCAAGAGACCCAGTACTTC.

This clonotype was counted ten times or more. The gene calls are TRBV7-6 and TRBJ2-2; TRBD1 is a possible D gene (6 bases). The CDR3 has 13 residues. From germline, CDR1 is SGHVS and CDR2 FNYEAQ. Trimming left V 2 bases short and J 6 bases short, with 7 bases between. The CDR3 reads CASSLRQAGELFF. CDR3 DNA: TGTGCCAGCAGCTTACGACAGGCCGGGGAGCTGTTTTTT. Looking up the rest from reference TRBV7-6 and TRBJ2-2 gives the full variable domain: GAGVSQSPRYKVTKRGQDVALRCDPISGHVSLYWYRQALGQGPEFLTYFNYEAQQDKSGLPNDRFSAERPEGSISTLTIQRTEQRDSAMYRCASSLRQAGELFFGEGSRLTVL.

This clonotype was observed at least ten times. The J gene is TRBJ2-3, the V gene TRBV7-2; D is uncertain. Germline V gives CDR1 SGHTA, CDR2 FQGNSA. V was cut by 7 bases and J by 4 bases, with 9 bases left in between. The CDR3 contains 12 residues. As DNA, the CDR3 is TGTGCCAGCAAGCCCTTAGCAGATACGCAGTATTTT. Amino acids: CASKPLADTQYF.

This clonotype was seen more than once but under ten times. V gene TRBV30 combines with J gene TRBJ2-3; no definite D call. V shed 1 base and J shed 11 bases, with 13 bases lying between them. Germline V gives CDR1 GTSNPN, CDR2 SVGIG (reference sequence). The CDR3 runs 12 residues. The CDR3, as DNA: TGTGCCTGGAGTGCCAGAACCTGGGAGCAGTATTTT. Protein product: CAWSARTWEQYF.

This clonotype was observed at least ten times. A much bigger clone sits one base away, suggesting this may be a read error. This chain joins TRBV2 and TRBJ1-4; D remains unclear. Looked up from germline, CDR1 is SNHLY and CDR2 is FYNNEI. The CDR3 is 13 residues long. The CDR3 bases are TGTGCCAGCAGTGGCCAGGACGGTGAAAAACCGTTTTTT. Translating it yields CASSGQDGEKPFF.